This T cell receptor beta chain was identified during a study of blood T cell repertoires in COVID-19 (TCRdb year 2020). Regarding the study in general: Recovered participants in ImmuneRACE Cohort 3 were defined by two consecutive negative NP/OP PCR tests, clearance by a healthcare professional, or resolution of symptoms. The repertoires were released in a freely available public database meant as a resource for research on the immune response to SARS-CoV-2. Samples came from the ongoing ImmuneRACE study (first 160 participants) plus 1,254 subjects from 6 global collaborators. Subjects who had been exposed to COVID-19, were actively infected with it, or had recovered from it provided the deeply sampled blood TCRbeta repertoires that made up the dataset. Sample metadata almost always included a de-identified subject ID, COVID-19 status, age in years and sex. The material from the prospective study consisted of cDNA or gDNA derived from T cells, B-cell-depleted T cells, or PBMCs. Collaborator samples came from the United States, Italy and Spain and covered acute and convalescent phases of COVID-19. HLA class I and class II types, where available, came from metadata supplied by the sample provider rather than from assay-based typing.

TCRbeta CDR3 regions were amplified from genomic DNA using the immunoSEQ Assay, a bias-controlled multiplex PCR. The paper's data handling went like this. Within the assay, amplification of reference gene primers was used to estimate how many nucleated cells each sample contained. To quantify the absolute abundance of each unique TCRbeta CDR3 rearrangement, sequence reads were collapsed and filtered. For each sample, productive Simpson clonality was calculated as the square root of Simpson's diversity index across productive rearrangements. As stored in TCRdb, this immuneACCESS dataset retains in-frame rearrangements with V and J assigned. A fraction of the clones does not appear; measured against another copy, unresolved V genes explain less than half of the discrepancy, and the remainder lacks a known reason. V and J calls and clone size come straight from that table; D and trimming were deduced from the DNA. This sample gives 400,000 or so clones in total; approximately 87% of them show up just once. The ten largest make up roughly 1.9% of the sample.

The full study reports these points: How much clinical and demographic metadata was included differed by source and by participant, and the metadata was provided uncurated.

Comment on this clone: This clone's antigen is unknown. No base quality values were provided; no much bigger clone lies one nucleotide off.

In the prospective study, participants were 18 to 89 years old, resided in 25 or so geographic areas of the United States, and were enrolled through a virtual design. To assign participants to cohorts, the prospective study relied on clinical history that participants themselves reported in a screening survey and a study questionnaire. Each participant in the prospective study had whole blood, serum and a nasopharyngeal or oropharyngeal swab collected by mobile phlebotomists. Prospective study participants could optionally give additional blood draws and questionnaires over a 2-month period. Before DNA extraction, prospective study blood samples were shipped either frozen or at room temperature. For this chain, trimming is 3 bases at the V end and 10 bases at the J end, and the number of junction bases without a gene match is 12. The CDR3 starts with the cysteine, ends with the phenylalanine, and has 17 residues. The sequence is cut down to CDR3 DNA, 51 bases in frame from base 1. From the germline V gene, CDR1 is SGDLS and CDR2 is YYNGEE.

This receptor chain uses TRBV9 and TRBJ2-1, and 14 bases in between align with TRBD2. This receptor was identified in a man aged 35-49 years in a cohort exposed to, infected with or recovered from COVID-19 (not recorded which). Sample: PBMCs or T cells enriched from blood (not recorded which). The nucleotides read TGTGCCAGCAGCGGACCCTCGGGACTAGCGGGAGTTGGGGAGCAGTTCTTC. This is translated as CASSGPSGLAGVGEQFF. With all but the CDR3 taken from the reference TRBV9 and TRBJ2-1 genes, the full variable domain is: DSGVTQTPKHLITATGQRVTLRCSPRSGDLSVYWYQQSLDQGLQFLIQYYNGEERAKGNILERFSAQQFPDLHSELNLSSLELGDSALYFCASSGPSGLAGVGEQFFGPGTRLTVL.